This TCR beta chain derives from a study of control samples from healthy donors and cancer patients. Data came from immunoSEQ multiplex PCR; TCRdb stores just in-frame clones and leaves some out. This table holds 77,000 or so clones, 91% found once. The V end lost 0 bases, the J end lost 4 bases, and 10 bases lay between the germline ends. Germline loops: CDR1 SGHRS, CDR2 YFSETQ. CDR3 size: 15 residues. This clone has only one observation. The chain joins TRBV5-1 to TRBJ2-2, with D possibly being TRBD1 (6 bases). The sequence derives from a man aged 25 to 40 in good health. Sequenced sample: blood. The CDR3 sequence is CASSLEGTTTGELFF. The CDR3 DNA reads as TGCGCCAGCAGCTTGGAAGGGACAACCACCGGGGAGCTGTTTTTT. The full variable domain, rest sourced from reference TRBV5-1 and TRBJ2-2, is KAGVTQTPRYLIKTRGQQVTLSCSPISGHRSVSWYQQTPGQGLQFLFEYFSETQRNKGNFPGRFSGRQFSNSRSEMNVSTLELGDSALYLCASSLEGTTTGELFFGEGSRLTVL.